The 15 T cell receptor beta chains below were found in one sample sequenced in a study of OX40 agonist ivuxolimab in advanced cancers. Sequenced by immunoSEQ multiplex PCR; TCRdb stores in-frame clones only, minus some. The data show over 30,000 clones, roughly 90% seen once. Sequencing used CD4+ or CD8+ T cells sorted from blood, obtained in a trial of the OX40 agonist ivuxolimab. These receptors came from an adult with an advanced solid tumor such as melanoma, head and neck, liver or kidney cancer.

The rearrangement joins TRBV9 to TRBJ2-7; D is ambiguous. This CDR3 is built from 13 residues. CDR1 SGDLS and CDR2 YYNGEE come from the germline V gene. V was clipped by 4 bases and J by 2 bases, with 10 bases between them. DNA of the CDR3: TGTGCCAGCAGCTTGGACGTAACCTACGAGCAGTACTTC. It is translated as CASSLDVTYEQYF.

This clone was detected only once. The chain links TRBV4-1 to TRBJ2-5, with D unclear. The V gene lost 0 bases and the J gene lost 4 bases, with 12 bases spanning the gap. The CDR3 length is 15 residues. Germline-derived CDR1 and CDR2 are MGHRA and YSYEKL. In DNA form, the CDR3 reads TGCGCCAGCAGCCAAGAGTTAGGGATGGGAGAGACCCAGTACTTC. Translated, it gives CASSQELGMGETQYF.

The gene calls are TRBV30 and TRBJ1-5; D may be TRBD1 (5 bases). V lost 4 bases and J lost 1, with 11 bases in between. From germline, CDR1 is GTSNPN and CDR2 SVGIG (reference sequence). CDR3 length: 14 residues. DNA of the CDR3: TGTGCCTGGACCAACGGGGCGAGCAATCAGCCCCAGCATTTT. It encodes CAWTNGASNQPQHF.

The chain couples TRBV30 to TRBJ2-7; D perhaps matches TRBD1 (6 bases). Between the trimmed V and J ends, which lost 4 bases and 4 bases, there was a span of 17 bases. Germline CDR1 and CDR2: GTSNPN and SVGIG (reference sequence). The CDR3 extends over 14 amino acids. The CDR3 DNA reads as TGTGCCTGGAATGCTCCAGGGGACCATTACGAGCAGTACTTC. Translated: CAWNAPGDHYEQYF. Combining the CDR3 with reference TRBV30 and TRBJ2-7 gives the whole variable domain SQTIHQWPATLVQPVGSPLSLECTVEGTSNPNLYWYRQAAGRGLQLLFYSVGIGQISSEVPQNLSASRPQDRQFILSSKKLLLSDSGFYLCAWNAPGDHYEQYFGPGTRLTVT.

The J gene is TRBJ2-7, the V gene TRBV2; D not resolved. Between the trimmed V and J ends, which lost 4 bases and 0 bases, there was a span of 13 bases. In germline, CDR1 is SNHLY, CDR2 FYNNEI. There are 15 residues in the CDR3. CDR3 coding DNA: TGTGCCAGCAGTGGCGCCAGCTCCTTCTCCTACGAGCAGTACTTC. Its translation is CASSGASSFSYEQYF.

A single count supports this clone. This rearrangement joins TRBV28 to TRBJ2-5, with 7 bases aligning to TRBD1. Germline V gene sequence: CDR1 MDHEN, CDR2 SYDVKM. Trimming cost V 4 bases and J 9 bases; bases outside gene matches: 14. The CDR3 consists of 15 residues. The CDR3 reads CASSYPGQFPRAQYF. The CDR3, as DNA: TGTGCCAGCAGTTACCCGGGACAGTTTCCAAGGGCCCAGTACTTC.

The rearrangement uses TRBV13 and TRBJ1-6; possible D gene TRBD1, 5 bases. This CDR3 has 14 amino acids. The germline CDR1 and CDR2 sequences are PRHDT and FYEKMQ (reference sequence). Trimming stripped 5 bases from V and 11 bases from J, with 16 bases between. The CDR3 nucleotides read TGTGCCAGCAGCGAAGGGACTGTAAGGGCACCCCTCCACTTT. Translating gives CASSEGTVRAPLHF. Looking up the rest from reference TRBV13 and TRBJ1-6 gives the full variable domain: AAGVIQSPRHLIKEKRETATLKCYPIPRHDTVYWYQQGPGQDPQFLISFYEKMQSDKGSIPDRFSAQQFSDYHSELNMSSLELGDSALYFCASSEGTVRAPLHFGNGTRLTVT.

The rearrangement joins TRBV5-4 to TRBJ2-5; 11 nucleotides agree with TRBD2. V shed 4 bases, J shed 1 base, and the junction held 3 bases outside the gene matches. Germline CDR1 is SGHNT and CDR2 is YYREEE (reference sequence). This CDR3 is built from 15 residues. This chain's CDR3 is CASSPGTSGQETQYF. CDR3 nucleotide sequence: TGTGCCAGCAGCCCTGGGACTAGCGGCCAAGAGACCCAGTACTTC.

The chain recombines TRBV7-8 with TRBJ1-3; 8 bases match TRBD1. Per the germline V gene, CDR1 is SGHVS and CDR2 is FQNEAQ. J was trimmed by 3 bases and V by 1 base; bases with no gene match: 2. The CDR3 has 15 residues. CDR3 residues: CASSLGTGFGNTIYF. In nucleotides, the CDR3 is TGTGCCAGCAGCTTAGGGACAGGGTTTGGAAACACCATATATTTT.

The chain combines TRBV5-6 with TRBJ1-2, with D unclear. V was clipped by 1 base and J by 4 bases, with 17 bases between them. Germline V CDR1 and CDR2: SGHDT, YYEEEE. CDR3 length: 16 residues. CDR3 DNA: TGTGCCAGCAGCTTGTTCGCCGACCCCTTAGGCTATGGCTACACCTTC. As protein: CASSLFADPLGYGYTF.

As concerns this clone: Germline is not matched at one junction end, which may reflect a read error. The rearrangement joins TRBV6-1 to TRBJ2-1; D uncertain. Germline V gives CDR1 MNHNS, CDR2 SASEGT. The CDR3 loop spans 12 amino acids. CDR3 nucleotide sequence: TGTGCCAGCAGAGACGCCAGGTTAGAGCTGTTCTTC. Translated, it gives CASRDARLELFF.

This clone occurred a few times. V is TRBV19 and J is TRBJ2-7, with 9 bases lining up with TRBD2. The germline V gene encodes CDR1 LNHDA and CDR2 SQIVND (reference sequence). J gave up 4 bases and V 1 base, and 2 bases lay outside the gene matches. The CDR3 consists of 14 residues. CDR3 nucleotides: TGTGCCAGTAGTATAGGACTAGCGGAGTACGAGCAGTACTTC. This sequence encodes CASSIGLAEYEQYF.

The chain couples TRBV15 to TRBJ2-7, with 7 positions matching TRBD1. CDR1 is LNHNV and CDR2 is YYDKDF in the germline V gene (reference sequence). The CDR3 length is 17 residues. The V gene end was trimmed by 4 bases and the J gene end by 6 bases; junction bases not matched to a gene: 18. CDR3 sequence reads: CATSIPNLQGIQGEQYF. DNA for the CDR3: TGTGCCACCAGCATACCGAATCTACAGGGGATTCAAGGCGAGCAGTACTTC.

The V and J genes are TRBV7-2 and TRBJ2-3; D might be TRBD2 (6 bases). V was trimmed by 5 bases and J by 0 bases, leaving 9 bases between them. Germline V lookup: CDR1 SGHTA, CDR2 FQGNSA. The CDR3 extends over 14 amino acids. The CDR3 region is CASSRSGSTDTQYF. The CDR3 coding sequence is TGTGCCAGCAGCCGAAGCGGGAGCACAGATACGCAGTATTTT.

The J gene is TRBJ2-2, the V gene TRBV9; D is possibly TRBD1 or TRBD2 (5 bases each). Germline loops: CDR1 SGDLS, CDR2 YYNGEE. Deletions cut 3 bases from V and 2 bases from J, with 29 bases between. The CDR3 has 21 amino acids. The CDR3 reads CASSAPRPGARRIVNTGELFF. CDR3 coding DNA: TGTGCCAGCAGCGCACCCAGGCCCGGGGCCCGGCGGATAGTTAACACCGGGGAGCTGTTTTTT.